This T cell receptor beta chain was sequenced for a study of Ad26.COV2.S vaccination and SARS-CoV-2 variants. The CDR3 is 13 residues long. V was pared by 5 bases and J by 6 bases, with 11 bases between. Treatment here: some 20 received Ad26.COV2.S at low or high dose, single or two shots; roughly five received placebo; per-sample allocation not given. It was on day 63 after the first vaccine or placebo injection that samples were taken. Assay used: immunoSEQ multiplex PCR; TCRdb lists only in-frame clones, some missing. The data hold a few hundred thousand clones, with 88% observed a single time. Sequences were derived from peripheral blood, sampled in a trial of Ad26.COV2.S vaccine versus placebo. This TCR came from a person aged 18-60 years who received the Ad26.COV2.S COVID-19 vaccine or a placebo. This chain connects TRBV12-3 or TRBV12-4 to TRBJ1-5; no firm D call. The CDR3 sequence is CASSRLLGQPQHF. The CDR3 DNA follows: TGTGCCAGCAGTCGCCTCTTGGGTCAGCCCCAGCATTTT.